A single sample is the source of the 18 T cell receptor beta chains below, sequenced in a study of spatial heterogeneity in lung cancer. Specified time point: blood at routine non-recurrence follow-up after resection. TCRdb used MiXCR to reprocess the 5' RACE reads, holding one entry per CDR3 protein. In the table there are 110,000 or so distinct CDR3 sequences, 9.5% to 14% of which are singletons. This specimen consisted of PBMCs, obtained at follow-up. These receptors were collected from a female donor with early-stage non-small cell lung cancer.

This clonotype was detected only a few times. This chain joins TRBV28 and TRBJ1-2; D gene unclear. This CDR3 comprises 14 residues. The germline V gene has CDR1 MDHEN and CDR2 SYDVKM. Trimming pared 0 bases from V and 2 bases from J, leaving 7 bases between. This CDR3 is CASSLWSDNYGYTF. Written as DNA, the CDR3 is TGTGCCAGCAGTTTATGGAGTGACAACTATGGCTACACCTTC.

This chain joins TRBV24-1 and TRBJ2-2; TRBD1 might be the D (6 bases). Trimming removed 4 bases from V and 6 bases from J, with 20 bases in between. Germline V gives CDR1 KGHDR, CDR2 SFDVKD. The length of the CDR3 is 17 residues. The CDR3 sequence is CATSEGFSGASAGELFF. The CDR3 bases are TGTGCCACCAGTGAGGGATTCTCAGGGGCGAGTGCCGGGGAGCTGTTTTTT.

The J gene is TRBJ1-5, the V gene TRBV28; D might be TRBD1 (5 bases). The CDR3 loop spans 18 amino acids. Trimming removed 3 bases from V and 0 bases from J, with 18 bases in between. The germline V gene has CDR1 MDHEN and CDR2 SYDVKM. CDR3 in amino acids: CASSFTQGPRYSNQPQHF. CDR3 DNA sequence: TGTGCCAGCAGTTTTACGCAGGGTCCTAGATATAGCAATCAGCCCCAGCATTTT. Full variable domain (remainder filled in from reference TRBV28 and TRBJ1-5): DVKVTQSSRYLVKRTGEKVFLECVQDMDHENMFWYRQDPGLGLRLIYFSYDVKMKEKGDIPEGYSVSREKKERFSLILESASTNQTSMYLCASSFTQGPRYSNQPQHFGDGTRLSIL.

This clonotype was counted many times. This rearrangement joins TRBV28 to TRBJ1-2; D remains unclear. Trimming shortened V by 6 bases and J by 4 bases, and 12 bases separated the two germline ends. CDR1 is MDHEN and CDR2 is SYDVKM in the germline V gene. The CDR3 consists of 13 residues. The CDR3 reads CASRSRGSYGYTF. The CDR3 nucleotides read TGTGCCAGCAGATCCAGAGGAAGCTATGGCTACACCTTC.

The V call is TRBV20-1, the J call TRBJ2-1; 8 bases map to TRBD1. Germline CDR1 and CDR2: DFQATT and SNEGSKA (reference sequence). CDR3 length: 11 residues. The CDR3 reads CSPSGGAEQFF. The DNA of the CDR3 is TGCAGCCCTTCAGGGGGCGCGGAGCAGTTCTTC.

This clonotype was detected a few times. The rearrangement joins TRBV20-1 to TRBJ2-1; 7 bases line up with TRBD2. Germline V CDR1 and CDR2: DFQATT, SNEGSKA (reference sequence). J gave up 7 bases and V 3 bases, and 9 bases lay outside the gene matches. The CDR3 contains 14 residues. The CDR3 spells CSASWGRVRNEQFF. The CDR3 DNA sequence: TGCAGTGCTAGCTGGGGGAGGGTCCGAAATGAGCAGTTCTTC.

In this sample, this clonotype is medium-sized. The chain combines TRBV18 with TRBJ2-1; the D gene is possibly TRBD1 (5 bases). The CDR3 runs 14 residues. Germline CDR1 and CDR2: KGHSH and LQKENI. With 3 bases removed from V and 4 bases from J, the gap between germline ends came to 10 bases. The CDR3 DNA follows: TGTGCCAGCTCACCGCAGGGATATTACAATGAGCAGTTCTTC. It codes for CASSPQGYYNEQFF.

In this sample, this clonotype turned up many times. CDR3 protein: CSARAVNGYNEQFF. Here the CDR3 DNA reads TGCAGTGCTAGAGCAGTTAACGGCTACAATGAGCAGTTCTTC. V usage is TRBV20-1 and J usage is TRBJ2-1; D remains ambiguous. Germline CDR1 is DFQATT and CDR2 is SNEGSKA (reference sequence). Trimming took off 1 base at V and 3 bases at J, with 10 bases between the two ends. This CDR3 region has 14 residues.

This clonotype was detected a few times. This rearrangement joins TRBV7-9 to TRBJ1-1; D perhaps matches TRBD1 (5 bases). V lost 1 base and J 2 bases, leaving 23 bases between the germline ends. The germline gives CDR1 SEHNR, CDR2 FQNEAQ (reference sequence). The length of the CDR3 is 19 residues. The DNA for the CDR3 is TGTGCCAGCAGCTTAGTACCGGCCCAGAGGGGAAATTTTAACACTGAAGCTTTCTTT. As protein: CASSLVPAQRGNFNTEAFF. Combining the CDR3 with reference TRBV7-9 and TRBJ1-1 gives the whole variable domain DTGVSQNPRHKITKRGQNVTFRCDPISEHNRLYWYRQTLGQGPEFLTYFQNEAQLEKSRLLSDRFSAERPKGSFSTLEIQRTEQGDSAMYLCASSLVPAQRGNFNTEAFFGQGTRLTVV.

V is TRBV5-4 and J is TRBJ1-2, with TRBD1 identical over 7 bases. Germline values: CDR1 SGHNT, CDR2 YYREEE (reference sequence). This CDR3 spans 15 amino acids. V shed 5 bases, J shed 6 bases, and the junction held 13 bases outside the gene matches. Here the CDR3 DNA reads TGTGCCAGCAGTCACAAACGGGGACAGAGGAATGGCTACACCTTC. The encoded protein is CASSHKRGQRNGYTF. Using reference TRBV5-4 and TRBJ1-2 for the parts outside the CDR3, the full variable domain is ETGVTQSPTHLIKTRGQQVTLRCSSQSGHNTVSWYQQALGQGPQFIFQYYREEENGRGNFPPRFSGLQFPNYSSELNVNALELDDSALYLCASSHKRGQRNGYTFGSGTRLTVV.

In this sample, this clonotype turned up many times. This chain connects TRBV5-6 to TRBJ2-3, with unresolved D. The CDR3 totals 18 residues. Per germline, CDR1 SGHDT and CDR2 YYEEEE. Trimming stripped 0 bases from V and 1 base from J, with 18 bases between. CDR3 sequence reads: CASSLGRLRRHRTDTQYF. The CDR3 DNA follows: TGTGCCAGCAGCTTGGGTCGGCTACGCCGCCACCGCACAGATACGCAGTATTTT.

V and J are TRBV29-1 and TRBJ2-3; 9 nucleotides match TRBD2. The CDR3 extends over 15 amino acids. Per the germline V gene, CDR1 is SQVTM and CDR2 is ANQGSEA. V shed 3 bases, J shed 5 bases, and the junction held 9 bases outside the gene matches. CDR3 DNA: TGCAGCGTTGACTCAGCGGGAGGAGTAGGAGATACGCAGTATTTT. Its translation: CSVDSAGGVGDTQYF.

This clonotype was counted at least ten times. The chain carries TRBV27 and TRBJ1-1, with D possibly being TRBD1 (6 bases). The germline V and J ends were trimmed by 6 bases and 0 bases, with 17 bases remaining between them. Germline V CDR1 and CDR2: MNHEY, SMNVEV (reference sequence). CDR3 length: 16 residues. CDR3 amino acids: CASRSLGDRLNTEAFF. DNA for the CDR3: TGTGCCAGCAGGTCTCTGGGCGACAGGCTGAACACTGAAGCTTTCTTT.

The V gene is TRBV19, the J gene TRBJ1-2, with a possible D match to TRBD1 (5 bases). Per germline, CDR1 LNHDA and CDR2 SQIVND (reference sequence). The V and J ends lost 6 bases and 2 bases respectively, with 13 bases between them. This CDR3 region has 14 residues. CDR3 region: CASRFSTVNYGYTF. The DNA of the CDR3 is TGTGCCAGTAGGTTCTCGACAGTGAACTATGGCTACACCTTC. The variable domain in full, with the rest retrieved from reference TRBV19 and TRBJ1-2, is DGGITQSPKYLFRKEGQNVTLSCEQNLNHDAMYWYRQDPGQGLRLIYYSQIVNDFQKGDIAEGYSVSREKKESFPLTVTSAQKNPTAFYLCASRFSTVNYGYTFGSGTRLTVV.

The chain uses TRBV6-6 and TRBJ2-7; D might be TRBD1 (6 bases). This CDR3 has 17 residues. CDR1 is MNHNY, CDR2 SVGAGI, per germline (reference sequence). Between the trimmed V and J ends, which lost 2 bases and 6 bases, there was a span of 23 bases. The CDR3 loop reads CASSYGPVGFRGTEQYF. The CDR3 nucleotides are TGTGCCAGCAGTTACGGTCCGGTGGGCTTCAGGGGAACCGAGCAGTACTTC.

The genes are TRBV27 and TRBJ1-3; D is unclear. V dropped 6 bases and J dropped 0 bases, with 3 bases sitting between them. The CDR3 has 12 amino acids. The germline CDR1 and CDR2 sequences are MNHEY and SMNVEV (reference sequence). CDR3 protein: CASRSSGNTIYF. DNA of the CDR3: TGTGCCAGCAGAAGCTCTGGAAACACCATATATTTT.

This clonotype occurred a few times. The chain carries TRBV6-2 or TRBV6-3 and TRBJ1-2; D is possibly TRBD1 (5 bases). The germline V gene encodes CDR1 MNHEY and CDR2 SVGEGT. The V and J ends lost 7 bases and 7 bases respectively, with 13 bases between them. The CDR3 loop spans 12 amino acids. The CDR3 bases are TGTGCCAGCACCAGAGACAGTCGTGGCTACACCTTC. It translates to CASTRDSRGYTF.

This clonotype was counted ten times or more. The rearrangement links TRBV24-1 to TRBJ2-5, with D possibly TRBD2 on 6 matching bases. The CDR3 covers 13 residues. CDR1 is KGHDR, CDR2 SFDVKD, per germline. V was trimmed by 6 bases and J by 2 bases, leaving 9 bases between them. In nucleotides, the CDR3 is TGTGCCACCAGTTTTAGCGGTCAAGAGACCCAGTACTTC. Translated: CATSFSGQETQYF.